The 8 T cell receptor beta chains below were found in one sample sequenced in a study of blood T cell repertoires in COVID-19. The table came from immunoSEQ multiplex PCR; TCRdb's copy has only in-frame clones and leaves some out. This table has roughly 87,000 clones, 75% appearing once. The sample taken for sequencing was peripheral blood. These receptors were taken from a woman aged 45 to 65 with acute or convalescent COVID-19.

CDR3 residues: CASSAQGARADTQYF. CDR3 nucleotides: TGTGCCAGCAGCGCGCAGGGGGCGCGCGCAGATACGCAGTATTTT. V is TRBV5-4 and J is TRBJ2-3; 8 nucleotides agree with TRBD1. This CDR3 region has 15 residues. After removal of 4 bases from V and 4 bases from J, the junction contained 8 bases not matched to a gene. Germline V gene sequence: CDR1 SGHNT, CDR2 YYREEE (reference sequence).

This clone showed up just a few times. The gene calls are TRBV27 and TRBJ2-3; D uncertain. The CDR3 runs to 15 residues. Trimming pared 7 bases from V and 0 bases from J, leaving 14 bases between. Germline values: CDR1 MNHEY, CDR2 SMNVEV (reference sequence). CDR3 nucleotides: TGTGCCAGCAAGGTCGGGTTCACTAGCACAGATACGCAGTATTTT. Its translation: CASKVGFTSTDTQYF.

The chain has TRBV6-5 and TRBJ1-3; D remains unclear. This CDR3 is built from 14 residues. The V end was cut by 6 bases, the J end by 4 bases, with 13 bases between. CDR1 and CDR2 from the germline V gene are MNHEY and SVGAGI. CDR3 coding DNA: TGTGCCAGCAGGCGCCGGGAAGAAGGAAACACCATATATTTT. Translation gives CASRRREEGNTIYF.

The chain uses TRBV29-1 and TRBJ1-1; a possible D gene is TRBD1 (6 bases). CDR1 is SQVTM, CDR2 ANQGSEA, per germline. This CDR3 comprises 13 residues. V lost 3 bases and J 4 bases, leaving 12 bases between the germline ends. The CDR3 DNA reads as TGCAGCGTTGAGCGGGGGGCGGCCACTGAAGCTTTCTTT. It is translated as CSVERGAATEAFF.

The rearrangement joins TRBV15 to TRBJ1-6; D ambiguous. Trimming removed 8 bases at V and 7 bases at J, with 9 bases between. This CDR3 spans 12 amino acids. Germline lookup yields CDR1 LNHNV and CDR2 YYDKDF (reference sequence). CDR3 coding DNA: TGTGCCACCCGACTCCTCAATTCACCCCTCCACTTT. Its translation: CATRLLNSPLHF.

This chain connects TRBV19 to TRBJ1-3, with 7 bases identical to TRBD1. Germline V gene lookup returns CDR1 LNHDA and CDR2 SQIVND (reference sequence). The CDR3 has 16 residues. After removal of 6 bases from V and 0 bases from J, the junction contained 8 bases not matched to a gene. The CDR3: CASSGRGSSSGNTIYF. CDR3 nucleotide sequence: TGTGCCAGTAGCGGCAGGGGGTCCAGCTCTGGAAACACCATATATTTT.

The chain is built from TRBV7-2 and TRBJ2-5; 8 bases match TRBD2. Germline values: CDR1 SGHTA, CDR2 FQGNSA. The CDR3 consists of 13 residues. The junction had 0 bases not matched to a gene; V was cut back by 5 bases and J by 1 base. CDR3 bases: TGTGCCAGCAGCCGGGGGGGCCAAGAGACCCAGTACTTC. It is translated as CASSRGGQETQYF.

The V call is TRBV15, the J call TRBJ2-5, with 8 bases lining up with TRBD1. The CDR3 runs 15 residues. The J segment lost 0 bases and the V segment lost 2 bases, leaving 2 bases of the junction unmatched. Germline V gives CDR1 LNHNV, CDR2 YYDKDF (reference sequence). The CDR3 DNA is TGTGCCACCAGCAGACGGACAGGGTACCAAGAGACCCAGTACTTC. Protein: CATSRRTGYQETQYF.